One sample yielded the 27 T cell receptor beta chains listed below, sequenced in a study of tumor and adjacent non-tumor tissue in lung cancer. RNA was extracted from bulk tissue without any cell sorting. Distant lung tissue was collected more than 3 cm away from the tumor edge. TCRbeta libraries were built with three rounds of nested PCR, modified from ARM-PCR. TCRdb re-called the multiplex PCR reads through MiXCR, storing one row per CDR3 protein. The sample has about 90,000 distinct CDR3 sequences, around 82% seen once; the top ten hold less than 25%. What was sequenced was distant non-tumor lung tissue. The receptors were sampled from a woman aged 45 to 65 with non-small cell lung cancer.

This clonotype was seen ten or more times. The V and J genes are TRBV28 and TRBJ2-7, with a tentative D call TRBD1 (5 bases). This CDR3 has 11 residues. V was pared by 7 bases and J by 12 bases, with 16 bases between. Looked up from germline, CDR1 is MDHEN and CDR2 is SYDVKM. The CDR3 sequence: CASTKGPLAYF. CDR3 sequence (DNA): TGTGCCAGCACGAAGGGGCCACTCGCGTACTTC.

The chain employs TRBV24-1 and TRBJ2-7; 7 bases fit TRBD2. The V gene's germline CDR1 is KGHDR and CDR2 SFDVKD. There are 16 residues in the CDR3. V lost 5 bases and J lost 1; bases outside the gene matches: 10. CDR3 in DNA: TGTGCCACCAGTGTCACGGGAGGCGTGTATTCCTACGAGCAGTACTTC. Translation: CATSVTGGVYSYEQYF.

This clonotype was found many times. The chain employs TRBV7-2 and TRBJ2-5; 10 bases line up with TRBD2. Per the germline V gene, CDR1 is SGHTA and CDR2 is FQGNSA. V shed 10 bases, J shed 4 bases, and the junction held 9 bases outside the gene matches. The CDR3 sequence is 14 residues long. CDR3 DNA: TGTGCCACGAGAGCTAGCGGGAGTTCAGAGACCCAGTACTTC. The encoded protein is CATRASGSSETQYF.

A word on this clonotype: Given the absence of the conserved phenylalanine or tryptophan at the CDR3 end, a read error is likely. CDR3 sequence (DNA): TGTGCCAGTAGTCCCCCGGACCCAGCGGGGGAGACCCAGTACTCC. The encoded protein is CASSPPDPAGETQYS. J is TRBJ2-5 and V is TRBV6-6, with TRBD2 matching over 7 bases. V was pared by 9 bases and J by 5 bases, with 15 bases of the junction left unmatched. This CDR3 is 15 amino acids long. In germline, CDR1 is MNHNY, CDR2 SVGAGI (reference sequence).

Judged by abundance, this clonotype is medium-sized. The chain uses TRBV11-2 and TRBJ1-2; TRBD1 is a possible D gene (5 bases). CDR3 length: 14 amino acids. Germline-derived CDR1 and CDR2 are SGHAT and FQNNGV. Trimming left V 2 bases short and J 6 bases short, with 13 bases between. CDR3 residues: CASSLTQGGHGYTF. The CDR3 region has the DNA TGTGCCAGCAGCTTAACCCAGGGAGGACATGGCTACACCTTC.

V is TRBV5-4 and J is TRBJ2-1; D is unclear. Germline V CDR1 and CDR2: SGHNT, YYREEE (reference sequence). The ends were cut back, 4 bases at V and 1 base at J, with 15 bases in the middle. The CDR3 totals 16 residues. The CDR3 loop is CASSILESPSYNEQFF. The DNA for the CDR3 is TGTGCCAGCAGCATCTTAGAGTCTCCTTCCTACAATGAGCAGTTCTTC. The full variable domain, in which reference TRBV5-4 and TRBJ2-1 provide the parts outside the CDR3, is ETGVTQSPTHLIKTRGQQVTLRCSSQSGHNTVSWYQQALGQGPQFIFQYYREEENGRGNFPPRFSGLQFPNYSSELNVNALELDDSALYLCASSILESPSYNEQFFGPGTRLTVL.

As regards this clonotype: The junction and the germline gene differ at one end; a read error may be behind it. The chain combines TRBV5-1 with TRBJ2-3; perhaps TRBD2 as D (5 bases). Germline lookup yields CDR1 SGHRS and CDR2 YFSETQ. The CDR3 extends over 16 amino acids. For the CDR3, the DNA is TGCGCCAGCAGCTTTAGTGAGAGCCCTAGCATAGATACGCAGTATTTT. This codes for CASSFSESPSIDTQYF.

With regard to this clonotype: An end of the junction does not agree with germline; a read error may underlie this. The rearrangement links TRBV5-1 to TRBJ2-2, with D possibly TRBD2 on 5 matching bases. The CDR3 covers 18 residues. Germline loops: CDR1 SGHRS, CDR2 YFSETQ. CDR3 in DNA: TGCGCTAGCAGCTTCAGCCTGGCGGGCCCAACGAGCACCGGGGAGCTGTTTTTT. As protein: CASSFSLAGPTSTGELFF. The whole variable domain, remainder taken from reference TRBV5-1 and TRBJ2-2, is KAGVTQTPRYLIKTRGQQVTLSCSPISGHRSVSWYQQTPGQGLQFLFEYFSETQRNKGNFPGRFSGRQFSNSRSEMNVSTLELGDSALYLCASSFSLAGPTSTGELFFGEGSRLTVL.

The rearrangement uses TRBV6-2 or TRBV6-3 and TRBJ1-2, with 11 bases matching TRBD1. The CDR3 consists of 15 residues. V lost 10 bases, J lost 4 bases, and 11 bases stayed unmatched. Germline-derived CDR1 and CDR2 are MNHEY and SVGEGT. The CDR3 here is CAIRDRGCDVYGYTF. The CDR3 region has the DNA TGTGCCATCAGGGACAGGGGGTGCGACGTCTATGGCTACACCTTC.

Regarding this clonotype: A much larger clone is a single base away; this may be a read error. This rearrangement joins TRBV11-2 to TRBJ2-7; 7 bases match TRBD2. The CDR3 totals 15 residues. CDR1 is SGHAT and CDR2 is FQNNGV in the germline V gene. V shed 2 bases and J 3 bases; nucleotides not matched to a gene: 7. In DNA form, the CDR3 reads TGTGCCAGCAGCTTATATCCTAGCGGCTACTACGAGCAGTACTTC. Translating it yields CASSLYPSGYYEQYF.

The rearrangement links TRBV6-6 to TRBJ2-7; 10 bases match TRBD1. The CDR3 has 13 residues. Germline V gene lookup returns CDR1 MNHNY and CDR2 SVGAGI (reference sequence). The junction had 7 bases not matched to a gene; V was cut back by 11 bases and J by 3 bases. The CDR3 loop is CAAKGTGVYEQYF. CDR3 DNA sequence: TGTGCCGCAAAAGGGACAGGGGTCTACGAGCAGTACTTC.

Comment on this clonotype: A clone one base away is much larger, so this may be a read error. The J gene is TRBJ2-7, the V gene TRBV5-1, with D uncertain. CDR1 is SGHRS and CDR2 is YFSETQ in the germline V gene. V was trimmed by 2 bases and J by 5 bases, leaving 23 bases between them. The CDR3 runs 17 residues. CDR3 amino acids: CASSFIIDPQVPDEQYF. The CDR3, as DNA: TGCGCCAGCAGCTTTATCATTGACCCCCAGGTCCCCGACGAGCAGTACTTC.

Notes on this clonotype: Given a much more abundant clone one base away, this may be a read error. The genes are TRBV5-1 and TRBJ2-5; D not certain. In germline, CDR1 is SGHRS, CDR2 YFSETQ. This CDR3 is 13 amino acids long. DNA for the CDR3: TGCGTCAGCAGACCGACCCCTCGGGAGACCCAGTACTTC. Residues: CVSRPTPRETQYF.

This chain connects TRBV28 to TRBJ2-7; D may be TRBD1 or TRBD2 (5 bases each). The CDR3 consists of 13 residues. Germline V lookup: CDR1 MDHEN, CDR2 SYDVKM. Here the CDR3 DNA reads TGTGTCAGTTCATCCGGGGCAGGCTGGGAGCAGTACTTC. It encodes CVSSSGAGWEQYF.

Details on this clonotype: The junction and the germline gene differ at one end; a read error may be behind it. V usage is TRBV4-2 and J usage is TRBJ1-2; the match to TRBD1 covers 10 bases. CDR1 is LGHNA and CDR2 is YNFKEQ in the germline V gene. The CDR3 has 15 residues. The CDR3 loop is CANSQETGGSYGYTF. CDR3 in DNA: TGTGCCAACAGCCAAGAGACAGGGGGCAGCTACGGCTACACCTTC.

In its sample, this clonotype was seen many times. CDR3 bases: TGTGCCAGCAGGGTGGAATGGAACACTGAAGCTTTCTTT. Encoded protein: CASRVEWNTEAFF. The gene calls are TRBV5-8 and TRBJ1-1; D is ambiguous. CDR1 is SGHTS, CDR2 YDEGEE, per germline. V gave up 5 bases and J gave up 1 base, with 9 bases separating them. The CDR3 totals 13 residues.

In the case of this clonotype: The germline gene is not matched at one end of the junction; a read error may be the cause. The V gene is TRBV4-2, the J gene TRBJ1-2; D might be TRBD1 (5 bases). This CDR3 spans 16 amino acids. CDR1 and CDR2 from the germline V gene are LGHNA and YNFKEQ. CDR3: CASSPDSTGRSVGYTF. CDR3 DNA sequence: TGTGCCAGTAGCCCAGATAGTACGGGGCGGTCGGTTGGCTACACCTTC.

The rearrangement links TRBV11-2 to TRBJ2-3; perhaps TRBD2 as D (5 bases). The CDR3 loop spans 13 amino acids. The V end was cut by 2 bases, the J end by 13 bases, with 16 bases between. Germline V gene lookup returns CDR1 SGHAT and CDR2 FQNNGV. This CDR3 reads CASSLRSEDTKYF. As DNA, the CDR3 is TGTGCCAGCAGCTTAAGGTCGGAGGATACTAAGTATTTT.

The genes are TRBV6-1 and TRBJ2-6, with 10 bases matching TRBD1. The CDR3 covers 19 residues. Per the germline V gene, CDR1 is MNHNS and CDR2 is SASEGT. The ends lost 6 bases at V and 4 bases at J; junction bases unmatched: 15. The CDR3 DNA sequence: TGTGCCAGCAGGGCCCAGACAGGGGGCGTCGTTGGAGGGGCCAACGTCCTGACTTTC. The encoded protein is CASRAQTGGVVGGANVLTF.

The chain joins TRBV5-5 to TRBJ1-2; no firm D call. This CDR3 is built from 14 residues. In germline, CDR1 is SGHKS, CDR2 YYEKEE (reference sequence). V was cut by 2 bases and J by 14 bases, with 22 bases left in between. CDR3 bases: TGTGCCAGCAGCTTCTCGTGGGGTCGGTATGACTATACCTTC. Translation: CASSFSWGRYDYTF.

With regard to this clonotype: The conserved closing phenylalanine or tryptophan is absent in this CDR3, likely reflecting a read error. This chain links TRBV4-1 with TRBJ2-3; D not certain. The CDR3 length is 13 residues. Deletions cut 4 bases from V and 4 bases from J, with 9 bases between. Germline CDR1 is MGHRA and CDR2 is YSYEKL. CDR3 protein: CASSRPSADTQYL. CDR3 sequence (DNA): TGCGCCAGCAGCCGTCCTAGTGCAGATACGCAGTATCTT.

The chain recombines TRBV29-1 with TRBJ2-5; D might be TRBD1 (5 bases). Trimming took 8 bases from V and 5 from J, leaving 15 bases between them. This CDR3 has 12 residues. Germline CDR1 SQVTM, CDR2 ANQGSEA. DNA for the CDR3: TGCAGCAGGGGTAGAACCAGGGAGACCCAGTACTTC. It specifies CSRGRTRETQYF.

This clonotype was detected once. In this CDR3 the conserved last residue, phenylalanine or tryptophan, is missing, so a read error is likely. Because the CDR3's place on the DNA is in doubt, the DNA is left out and the CDR3 is given as listed by TCRdb. The chain combines TRBV28 with TRBJ2-2; the table gives TRBD2 as D, unverified against the DNA. From germline, CDR1 is MDHEN and CDR2 SYDVKM. From its first to its last residue, the CDR3 has 16 amino acids. The CDR3 spells CASLRAGGGRTGELLI.

Notes on this clonotype: This may be a read error, as it is one base from a much larger clone. This rearrangement joins TRBV11-2 to TRBJ2-1, with a possible D match to TRBD2 (6 bases). The CDR3 has 13 residues. CDR1 SGHAT and CDR2 FQNNGV come from the germline V gene. In nucleotides, the CDR3 is TGTGCCTGCAGCCTCGGGAGTTCGGGTGAGCAGTTCTTC. It yields the protein CACSLGSSGEQFF.

Concerning this clonotype itself: Mismatch with germline at one junction end may stem from a read error. The chain is built from TRBV5-4 and TRBJ2-2; the D gene is possibly TRBD1 (6 bases). The germline V gene encodes CDR1 SGHNT and CDR2 YYREEE (reference sequence). This CDR3 is 16 amino acids long. CDR3 in amino acids: CASSLEGHPNTWELSF. In nucleotides, the CDR3 is TGTGCCAGCAGCTTAGAGGGACACCCGAACACCTGGGAGCTGTCTTTT. The full variable domain, with the rest looked up from reference TRBV5-4 and TRBJ2-2, is ETGVTQSPTHLIKTRGQQVTLRCSSQSGHNTVSWYQQALGQGPQFIFQYYREEENGRGNFPPRFSGLQFPNYSSELNVNALELDDSALYLCASSLEGHPNTWELSFGEGSRLTVL.

A word on this clonotype: At one end, the junction sequence differs from germline, possibly due to a read error. The J gene is TRBJ2-5, the V gene TRBV29-1; 10 nucleotides align to TRBD1. CDR3 size: 12 residues. The germline CDR1 and CDR2 sequences are SQVTM and ANQGSEA. The CDR3 sequence: CSAILGQGMTQF. DNA of the CDR3: TGCAGTGCCATACTGGGACAGGGGATGACCCAGTTC.

This clonotype showed up many times. The chain couples TRBV19 to TRBJ2-2; D unclear. This CDR3 has 14 residues. Trimming pared 0 bases from V and 1 base from J, leaving 3 bases between. Germline values: CDR1 LNHDA, CDR2 SQIVND (reference sequence). CDR3 amino acids: CASSIDRNTGELFF. The CDR3 coding sequence is TGTGCCAGTAGTATAGACCGGAACACCGGGGAGCTGTTTTTT.